The 9 T cell receptor beta chains below were found in one sample sequenced in a study of cytomegalovirus exposure and HLA in healthy donors. 60 Vbeta and 13 Jbeta primers were used in PCR. Using immunoSEQ multiplex PCR, the repertoire was profiled, and TCRdb retains in-frame clones only, with some absent. The table records roughly 130,000 clones, less than 85% of them present only once. The sample taken for sequencing was PBMCs. The receptors shown here come from a man younger than 35 in good health and CMV-seropositive.

The rearrangement uses TRBV19 and TRBJ1-5; tentatively, D is TRBD1 (5 bases). Germline CDR1 LNHDA, CDR2 SQIVND (reference sequence). V shed 0 bases and J shed 3 bases, with 15 bases lying between them. The CDR3 is 17 amino acids. The CDR3 reads CASSIDQGGVPNQPQHF. The CDR3 DNA is TGTGCCAGTAGTATAGATCAGGGTGGGGTCCCCAATCAGCCCCAGCATTTT.

In its sample, this clone was seen a few times. V is TRBV14 and J is TRBJ1-5; D is undetermined. Trimming cost V 8 bases and J 6 bases, with 17 bases left between them. CDR1 and CDR2 (germline): SGHDN, FVKESK. The CDR3 runs 14 residues. The CDR3 coding sequence is TGTGCCAGCGTAAGATCGGTTTTCGGTCAGCCCCAGCATTTT. It codes for CASVRSVFGQPQHF.

The chain couples TRBV28 to TRBJ2-3; D is perhaps TRBD1 (5 bases). CDR1 is MDHEN, CDR2 SYDVKM, per germline. CDR3 length equals 16 residues. Trimming left V 3 bases short and J 3 bases short, with 16 bases between. The CDR3 nucleotides are TGTGCCAGCAGTTTGTTATGGGCTGGGGCGACAGATACGCAGTATTTT. Translation: CASSLLWAGATDTQYF.

The chain combines TRBV7-2 with TRBJ1-5; the D is unclear. The ends were cut back, 0 bases at V and 3 bases at J, with 9 bases in the middle. The CDR3 totals 15 residues. Germline-derived CDR1 and CDR2 are SGHTA and FQGNSA. CDR3 bases: TGTGCCAGCAGCTTAGCGCGGGGTCCCAATCAGCCCCAGCATTTT. This sequence encodes CASSLARGPNQPQHF.

This clone came up a few times. The rearrangement links TRBV5-1 to TRBJ1-1; D remains ambiguous. V was shortened by 0 bases and J by 5 bases, with 17 bases between the two germline ends. CDR1 is SGHRS and CDR2 is YFSETQ in the germline V gene. The CDR3 spans 16 residues. CDR3 residues: CASSLDFRERRTEAFF. CDR3 nucleotide sequence: TGCGCCAGCAGCTTGGATTTTCGCGAAAGGCGGACTGAAGCTTTCTTT.

V and J are TRBV5-1 and TRBJ2-7; D call uncertain. The germline V and J ends were trimmed by 0 bases and 9 bases, with 7 bases remaining between them. The CDR3 is made up of 11 amino acids. CDR1 is SGHRS and CDR2 is YFSETQ in the germline V gene. The CDR3 sequence: CASSLEGAQYF. CDR3 nucleotide sequence: TGCGCCAGCAGCTTGGAAGGAGCGCAGTACTTC.

The chain recombines TRBV19 with TRBJ2-2; TRBD1 matches 8 bases. Germline CDR1 is LNHDA and CDR2 is SQIVND (reference sequence). This CDR3 is 13 amino acids long. Unmatched junction bases numbered 5, after V lost 8 bases and J lost 6 bases. The CDR3 DNA follows: TGTGCCAGTGGACAGGGAGGCGCCGGGGAGCTGTTTTTT. Translating it yields CASGQGGAGELFF.

The rearrangement joins TRBV10-2 to TRBJ2-7; no reliable D call. Germline CDR1 reads WSHSY; CDR2 reads SAAADI. V was trimmed by 6 bases and J by 0 bases, leaving 6 bases between them. The CDR3 consists of 12 residues. The CDR3 nucleotides are TGCGCCAGCAGCCCTAGCTCCTACGAGCAGTACTTC. As protein: CASSPSSYEQYF.

A word on this clone: The junction does not match germline at one end; this may be a read error. The rearrangement links TRBV25-1 to TRBJ1-1, with D unclear. Germline CDR1 is MGHDK and CDR2 is SYGVNS. CDR3 length: 15 amino acids. CDR3 nucleotide sequence: TGTGCCAGCAGTGAATATGAAGGACTGAACACTGAGGCTTTCTTT. Its protein is CASSEYEGLNTEAFF.